Here is one TCR beta chain with its context. The PCR ran on 60 Vbeta and 13 Jbeta primers. Method: immunoSEQ multiplex PCR; TCRdb's copy keeps in-frame clones and lacks some. Among 55,000 to 65,000 clones listed, 85% were seen once. Germline V gene lookup returns CDR1 SGDLS and CDR2 YYNGEE. The V end lost 4 bases, the J end lost 2 bases, and 15 bases lay between the germline ends. The CDR3 has 15 amino acids. The sample comes from a study of cytomegalovirus exposure and HLA in healthy donors. The sample was PBMCs. The sequence was obtained from a female donor in good health and CMV-seronegative. The chain employs TRBV9 and TRBJ1-2, with D unclear. The CDR3 is CASSPPSRQNYGYTF. The CDR3 DNA sequence: TGTGCCAGCAGCCCCCCCAGCAGGCAGAACTATGGCTACACCTTC.